The rows below give T cell receptor beta chains drawn from one sample of a study of blood T cell repertoires in COVID-19. Clones were sequenced by immunoSEQ multiplex PCR, and TCRdb holds only the in-frame ones, with some missing. The sample shows tens of thousands of clones, over 75% of them seen only once. Sequenced: peripheral blood. The receptors were gathered from a woman in her 70s with acute or convalescent COVID-19. CDR3s include the opening cysteine and the closing phenylalanine or tryptophan. The order of the fields is J gene, D gene, clone size, V gene, CDR3 protein, CDR3 DNA. A D gene is named only where the DNA matches it firmly. For some rows the clone size is stated as once, few or many, or as a class when expanded; others skip it.

j_call: TRBJ2-3; d_call: TRBD1; clone_size: NA; v_call: TRBV5-1; cdr3_aa: CASTKQGDPTDTQYF; cdr3_nt: TGCGCCAGCACCAAACAGGGGGATCCCACAGATACGCAGTATTTT
j_call: TRBJ2-3; d_call: TRBD1; clone_size: NA; v_call: TRBV10-3; cdr3_aa: CAISEGQDTDTQYF; cdr3_nt: TGTGCCATCAGTGAGGGACAGGACACAGATACGCAGTATTTT
j_call: TRBJ2-2; d_call: NA; clone_size: NA; v_call: TRBV7-2; cdr3_aa: CASSLRQNPNTGELFF; cdr3_nt: TGTGCCAGCAGCTTAAGACAGAACCCGAACACCGGGGAGCTGTTTTTT
j_call: TRBJ1-1; d_call: TRBD1; clone_size: NA; v_call: TRBV7-9; cdr3_aa: CASSLTDRAVDTEAFF; cdr3_nt: TGTGCCAGCAGCTTGACCGACAGGGCCGTGGACACTGAAGCTTTCTTT
j_call: TRBJ2-2; d_call: TRBD2; clone_size: once; v_call: TRBV28; cdr3_aa: CASRLAWGGNTGELFF; cdr3_nt: TGTGCCAGCAGGCTGGCCTGGGGGGGGAACACCGGGGAGCTGTTTTTT
j_call: TRBJ1-1; d_call: TRBD1; clone_size: NA; v_call: TRBV28; cdr3_aa: CASSFSYRGNTEAFF; cdr3_nt: TGTGCCAGCAGTTTCTCTTACAGGGGGAACACTGAAGCTTTCTTT
j_call: TRBJ1-2; d_call: NA; clone_size: NA; v_call: TRBV7-2; cdr3_aa: CASSPQGGDYGYTF; cdr3_nt: TGTGCCAGCAGCCCTCAGGGAGGTGACTATGGCTACACCTTC
j_call: TRBJ2-1; d_call: NA; clone_size: NA; v_call: TRBV20-1; cdr3_aa: CSAQFYNEQFF; cdr3_nt: TGCAGTGCCCAGTTTTACAATGAGCAGTTCTTC
j_call: TRBJ2-3; d_call: TRBD2; clone_size: NA; v_call: TRBV3-1/TRBV3-2; cdr3_aa: CASSYLGTSGRSPDTQYF; cdr3_nt: TGTGCCAGCAGCTACCTGGGGACTAGCGGGAGGAGCCCAGATACGCAGTATTTT
j_call: TRBJ1-1; d_call: NA; clone_size: few; v_call: TRBV5-1; cdr3_aa: CASSPTPYSNTEAFF; cdr3_nt: TGCGCCAGCAGCCCTACCCCTTATTCGAACACTGAAGCTTTCTTT
j_call: TRBJ2-1; d_call: NA; clone_size: once; v_call: TRBV3-1/TRBV3-2; cdr3_aa: CASSPTTGSYNEQFF; cdr3_nt: TGTGCCAGCAGCCCAACTACGGGCTCCTACAATGAGCAGTTCTTC
j_call: TRBJ1-5; d_call: NA; clone_size: NA; v_call: TRBV2; cdr3_aa: CASKTGPYQPQHF; cdr3_nt: TGTGCCAGCAAAACAGGGCCGTATCAGCCCCAGCATTTT
j_call: TRBJ1-1; d_call: TRBD1; clone_size: once; v_call: TRBV5-1; cdr3_aa: CASGGDRKNTEAFF; cdr3_nt: TGCGCCAGCGGAGGGGACAGGAAGAACACTGAAGCTTTCTTT
j_call: TRBJ1-5; d_call: NA; clone_size: NA; v_call: TRBV4-1; cdr3_aa: CASSQGDYNQPQHF; cdr3_nt: TGCGCCAGCAGCCAAGGGGACTACAATCAGCCCCAGCATTTT
j_call: TRBJ2-3; d_call: TRBD2; clone_size: NA; v_call: TRBV9; cdr3_aa: CASSVRAGVGTDTQYF; cdr3_nt: TGTGCCAGCAGCGTAAGGGCGGGAGTGGGCACAGATACGCAGTATTTT
j_call: TRBJ2-3; d_call: NA; clone_size: NA; v_call: TRBV6-2/TRBV6-3; cdr3_aa: CASSLSETLNTQYF; cdr3_nt: TGTGCCAGCAGCCTTAGCGAGACTCTAAATACGCAGTATTTT
j_call: TRBJ1-2; d_call: NA; clone_size: NA; v_call: TRBV19; cdr3_aa: CASSKSRTNNYGYTF; cdr3_nt: TGTGCCAGTAGCAAATCCCGGACAAATAACTATGGCTACACCTTC
j_call: TRBJ1-2; d_call: TRBD1; clone_size: NA; v_call: TRBV11-3; cdr3_aa: CASSQNPPDRDYGYTF; cdr3_nt: TGTGCCAGCAGCCAAAACCCCCCCGACAGGGACTATGGCTACACCTTC
j_call: TRBJ2-1; d_call: NA; clone_size: NA; v_call: TRBV11-2; cdr3_aa: CASGVLTSANEQFF; cdr3_nt: TGTGCCAGCGGCGTTCTTACTAGTGCCAATGAGCAGTTCTTC
j_call: TRBJ2-3; d_call: NA; clone_size: once; v_call: TRBV20-1; cdr3_aa: CSARVRDTQYF; cdr3_nt: TGCAGTGCTAGAGTACGGGATACGCAGTATTTT
j_call: TRBJ1-5; d_call: NA; clone_size: few; v_call: TRBV7-8; cdr3_aa: CASSVTQGGQPQHF; cdr3_nt: TGTGCCAGCAGCGTAACTCAGGGAGGTCAGCCCCAGCATTTT
j_call: TRBJ2-1; d_call: NA; clone_size: NA; v_call: TRBV9; cdr3_aa: CASSVVGLPYNEQFF; cdr3_nt: TGTGCCAGCAGCGTAGTTGGACTACCATACAATGAGCAGTTCTTC
j_call: TRBJ1-2; d_call: TRBD1; clone_size: NA; v_call: TRBV27; cdr3_aa: CASKPRSQGEYGYGYTF; cdr3_nt: TGTGCCAGCAAGCCCCGCTCACAGGGGGAATACGGCTATGGCTACACCTTC
j_call: TRBJ2-3; d_call: TRBD2; clone_size: NA; v_call: TRBV24-1; cdr3_aa: CATSDKTSGSWSTDTQYF; cdr3_nt: TGTGCCACCAGTGATAAGACTAGCGGGAGCTGGAGCACAGATACGCAGTATTTT
j_call: TRBJ1-2; d_call: TRBD1; clone_size: NA; v_call: TRBV6-5; cdr3_aa: CASTRDRVNYGYTF; cdr3_nt: TGTGCCAGCACACGAGACAGGGTTAACTATGGCTACACCTTC
j_call: TRBJ2-1; d_call: TRBD2; clone_size: NA; v_call: TRBV6-5; cdr3_aa: CASNIGTSGYNEQFF; cdr3_nt: TGTGCCAGCAATATCGGGACTAGCGGGTACAATGAGCAGTTCTTC
j_call: TRBJ2-5; d_call: TRBD1; clone_size: NA; v_call: TRBV2; cdr3_aa: CAGGQGGETQYF; cdr3_nt: TGTGCCGGAGGACAGGGAGGCGAGACCCAGTACTTC
j_call: TRBJ2-1; d_call: NA; clone_size: NA; v_call: TRBV5-1; cdr3_aa: CASSLSQDSYNEQFF; cdr3_nt: TGCGCCAGCAGCTTGTCTCAGGACTCCTACAATGAGCAGTTCTTC
j_call: TRBJ2-2; d_call: NA; clone_size: NA; v_call: TRBV4-3; cdr3_aa: CASSQDPPTRPGELFF; cdr3_nt: TGCGCCAGCAGCCAAGACCCACCGACTAGACCCGGGGAGCTGTTTTTT
j_call: TRBJ1-5; d_call: TRBD1; clone_size: few; v_call: TRBV28; cdr3_aa: CASSLAGQGTNQPQHF; cdr3_nt: TGTGCCAGCAGTTTAGCAGGACAGGGGACAAATCAGCCCCAGCATTTT
j_call: TRBJ1-4; d_call: TRBD1; clone_size: NA; v_call: TRBV11-1; cdr3_aa: CASSLNQGAANEKLFF; cdr3_nt: TGTGCCAGCAGCTTAAACCAGGGGGCAGCTAATGAAAAACTGTTTTTT
j_call: TRBJ2-5; d_call: NA; clone_size: NA; v_call: TRBV6-5; cdr3_aa: CASSLVGETQYF; cdr3_nt: TGTGCCAGCAGCTTGGTCGGGGAGACCCAGTACTTC
j_call: TRBJ1-1; d_call: NA; clone_size: NA; v_call: TRBV5-1; cdr3_aa: CASSLLPGNTEAFF; cdr3_nt: TGCGCCAGCAGCTTGCTTCCGGGGAACACTGAAGCTTTCTTT
j_call: TRBJ2-1; d_call: TRBD2; clone_size: NA; v_call: TRBV10-3; cdr3_aa: CAISGLAGGEDNEQFF; cdr3_nt: TGTGCCATCAGTGGACTAGCGGGGGGGGAGGACAATGAGCAGTTCTTC
j_call: TRBJ2-6; d_call: TRBD2; clone_size: NA; v_call: TRBV6-1; cdr3_aa: CASSEGGGPGVSGANVLTF; cdr3_nt: TGTGCCAGCAGTGAAGGGGGAGGGCCTGGGGTCTCTGGGGCCAACGTCCTGACTTTC
j_call: TRBJ2-2; d_call: TRBD2; clone_size: few; v_call: TRBV4-3; cdr3_aa: CASSQGGGRNTGELFF; cdr3_nt: TGCGCCAGCAGCCAAGGGGGAGGGAGAAACACCGGGGAGCTGTTTTTT
j_call: TRBJ2-2; d_call: NA; clone_size: once; v_call: TRBV18; cdr3_aa: CASSPGQTDTGELFF; cdr3_nt: TGTGCCAGCTCACCCGGACAGACTGACACCGGGGAGCTGTTTTTT